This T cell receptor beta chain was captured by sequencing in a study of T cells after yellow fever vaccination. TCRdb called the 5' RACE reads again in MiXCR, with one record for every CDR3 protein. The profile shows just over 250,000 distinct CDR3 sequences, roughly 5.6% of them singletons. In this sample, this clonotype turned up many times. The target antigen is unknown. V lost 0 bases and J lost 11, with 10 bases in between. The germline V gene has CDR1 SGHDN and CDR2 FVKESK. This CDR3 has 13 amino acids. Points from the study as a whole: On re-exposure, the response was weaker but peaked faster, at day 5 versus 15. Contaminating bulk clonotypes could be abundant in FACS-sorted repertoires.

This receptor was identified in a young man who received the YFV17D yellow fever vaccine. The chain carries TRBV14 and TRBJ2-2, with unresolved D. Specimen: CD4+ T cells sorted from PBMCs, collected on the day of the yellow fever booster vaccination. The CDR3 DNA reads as TGTGCCAGCAGCCAAGACCCCAGAGGAGAGCTGTTTTTT. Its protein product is CASSQDPRGELFF.